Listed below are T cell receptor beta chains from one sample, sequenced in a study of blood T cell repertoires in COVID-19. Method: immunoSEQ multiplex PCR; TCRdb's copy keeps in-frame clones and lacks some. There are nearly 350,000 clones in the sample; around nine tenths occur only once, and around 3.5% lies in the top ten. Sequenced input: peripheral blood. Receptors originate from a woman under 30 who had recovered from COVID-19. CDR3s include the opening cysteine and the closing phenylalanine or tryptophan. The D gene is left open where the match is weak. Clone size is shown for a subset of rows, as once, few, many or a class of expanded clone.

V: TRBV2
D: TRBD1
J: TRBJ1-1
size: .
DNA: TGTGCCAGCAAACGGAGACAGGGAAGGGTGAACACTGAAGCTTTCTTT
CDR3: CASKRRQGRVNTEAFF

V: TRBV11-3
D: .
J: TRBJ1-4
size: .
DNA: TGTGCCAGCAGCATCGGGTTCGAAAAACTGTTTTTT
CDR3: CASSIGFEKLFF

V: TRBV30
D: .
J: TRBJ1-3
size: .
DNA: TGTGCCTGGAGTGTACCGGCAGGCTCTGGAAACACCATATATTTT
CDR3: CAWSVPAGSGNTIYF

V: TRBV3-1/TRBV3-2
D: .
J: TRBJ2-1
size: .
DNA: TGTGCCAGCAGCCTAGTAGACAATGAGCAGTTCTTC
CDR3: CASSLVDNEQFF

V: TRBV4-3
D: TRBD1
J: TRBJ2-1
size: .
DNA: TGCGCCAGCAGCCAGGGACGACAGGGTCCCTACAATGAGCAGTTCTTC
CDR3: CASSQGRQGPYNEQFF

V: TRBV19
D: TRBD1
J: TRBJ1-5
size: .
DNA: TGTGCCAGTAGTATTATGGGGACAGGGGGAAGCAATCAGCCCCAGCATTTT
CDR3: CASSIMGTGGSNQPQHF

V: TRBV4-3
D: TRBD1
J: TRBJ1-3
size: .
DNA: TGCGCCAGCAGCCAAGACGACGACAGGGGCTCTGGAAACACCATATATTTT
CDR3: CASSQDDDRGSGNTIYF

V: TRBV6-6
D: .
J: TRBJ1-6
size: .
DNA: TGTGCCAGCAGTCAACCGCGCCCATATACAGGAGCCACCGATTCACCCCTCCACTTT
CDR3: CASSQPRPYTGATDSPLHF

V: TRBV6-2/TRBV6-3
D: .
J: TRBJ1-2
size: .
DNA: TGTGCCAGCAGTTCCTATCATTCGGGTGGCTACACCTTC
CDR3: CASSSYHSGGYTF

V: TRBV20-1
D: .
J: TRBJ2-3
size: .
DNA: TGCAGTGCTAATCTGGGGGGTACGCAGTATTTT
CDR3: CSANLGGTQYF

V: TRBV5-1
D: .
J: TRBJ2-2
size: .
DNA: TGCGCCAGCAGTTATAACACCGGGGAGCTGTTTTTT
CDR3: CASSYNTGELFF

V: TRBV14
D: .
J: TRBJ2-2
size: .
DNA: TGTGCCAGCAGCCAAGTGGGGCGCCCAAGGAGCGGGGAGCTGTTTTTT
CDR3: CASSQVGRPRSGELFF

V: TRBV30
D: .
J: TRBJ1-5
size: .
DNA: TGTGCCTGGAGTGTATCAGGGCGGCCCCAGCATTTT
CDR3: CAWSVSGRPQHF

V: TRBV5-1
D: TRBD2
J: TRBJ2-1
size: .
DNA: TGCGCCAGCAGCTTGGCCGTTAGCGGGGGCAATGAGCAGTTCTTC
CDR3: CASSLAVSGGNEQFF

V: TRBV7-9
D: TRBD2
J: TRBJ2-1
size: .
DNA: TGTGCCAGCAGCTCGATAAAGACTAGCGATGGGAGTGAGCAGTTCTTC
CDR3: CASSSIKTSDGSEQFF

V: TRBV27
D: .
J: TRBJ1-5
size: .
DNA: TGTGCCAGCAGTTTATCGATGGGGGGGGTCAATCAGCCCCAGCATTTT
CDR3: CASSLSMGGVNQPQHF

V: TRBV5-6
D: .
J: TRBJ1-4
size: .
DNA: TGTGCCAGCAGCCGGGGGGATGTTACAAGCCAATATGAAAAACTGTTTTTT
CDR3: CASSRGDVTSQYEKLFF

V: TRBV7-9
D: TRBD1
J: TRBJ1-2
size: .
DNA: TGTGCCAGCAGCTTATCCCCGGGACAGGGGGCGGAAAACTATGGCTACACCTTC
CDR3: CASSLSPGQGAENYGYTF

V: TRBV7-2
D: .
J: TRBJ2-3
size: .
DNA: TGTGCCAGCAGCTTAGCGGGAGTGGCGGATACGCAGTATTTT
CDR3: CASSLAGVADTQYF

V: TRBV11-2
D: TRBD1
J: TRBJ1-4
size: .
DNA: TGTGCCAGCAGCTATGGACAGGGCTTCCTTAATGAAAAACTGTTTTTT
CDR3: CASSYGQGFLNEKLFF

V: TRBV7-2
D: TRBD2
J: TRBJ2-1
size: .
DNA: TGTGCCAGCAGCTTAGCCTCTAGCGGGATTCGTATTAACAATGAGCAGTTCTTC
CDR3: CASSLASSGIRINNEQFF

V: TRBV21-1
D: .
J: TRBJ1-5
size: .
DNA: TGTGCCAGCAGCCCCCGAAAGAAGCAAGTAAAGTTTTTTAGCAATCAGCCCCAGCATTTT
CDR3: CASSPRKKQVKFFSNQPQHF

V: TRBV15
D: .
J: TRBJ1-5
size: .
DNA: TGTGCCACCAGCCCTATCAGGGACTTCAATCAGCCCCAGCATTTT
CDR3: CATSPIRDFNQPQHF

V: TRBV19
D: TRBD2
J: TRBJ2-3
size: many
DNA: TGTGCCAGTAGTCCCCGACTAGCGGCAGATACGCAGTATTTT
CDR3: CASSPRLAADTQYF

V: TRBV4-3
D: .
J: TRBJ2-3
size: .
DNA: TGCGCCAGCAGCCGCGAACCCGTCTCGGATACGCAGTATTTT
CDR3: CASSREPVSDTQYF

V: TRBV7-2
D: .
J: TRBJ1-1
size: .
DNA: TGTGCCAGCACCCTGGCAAGGGGGGGCAACACTGAAGCTTTCTTT
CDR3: CASTLARGGNTEAFF

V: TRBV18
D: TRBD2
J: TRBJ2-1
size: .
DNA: TGTGCCAGCTCACCGAGAGCGGGAGGGCCGGGTGAGCAGTTCTTC
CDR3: CASSPRAGGPGEQFF

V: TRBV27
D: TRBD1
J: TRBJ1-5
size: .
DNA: TGTGCCAGCAGCGACAGGGGACTGGTTGGGCCCCAGCATTTT
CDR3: CASSDRGLVGPQHF

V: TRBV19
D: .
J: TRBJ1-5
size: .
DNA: TGTGCCAGTAGTATCGGACAGACCCAGCATTTT
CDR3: CASSIGQTQHF

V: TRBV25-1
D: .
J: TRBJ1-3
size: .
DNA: TGTGCCAGCAGTGAATCGCGTTTAGTCGGAAACACCATATATTTT
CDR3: CASSESRLVGNTIYF

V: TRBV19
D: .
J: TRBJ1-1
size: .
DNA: TGTGCCAGTAGTAGAGGGAGGGGCGGCGGGAACACTGAAGCTTTCTTT
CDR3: CASSRGRGGGNTEAFF

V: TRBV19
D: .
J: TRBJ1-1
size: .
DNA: TGTGCCAGTAGTAATGGGGAGTACACTGAAGCTTTCTTT
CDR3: CASSNGEYTEAFF

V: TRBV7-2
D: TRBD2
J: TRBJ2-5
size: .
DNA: TGTGCCAGCAGCTTGTTGCGGGAGATTTGGGAGACCCAGTACTTC
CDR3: CASSLLREIWETQYF